These T cell receptor beta chains were read from a single sample in a study of shared clonotypes between healthy human individuals. Sequenced by immunoSEQ multiplex PCR; TCRdb stores in-frame clones only, minus some. The data hold 1 million to 1.2 million clones, with roughly 80% observed a single time. What was sequenced was memory CD4+ T cells from PBMCs. The receptors here all came from a man aged 18 to 29 in good health. Some clones in this sample may be carry-over from other donors' samples. The CDR3 runs from the conserved cysteine through the conserved F or W. Fields, in order: CDR3 protein, V gene, J gene.

CASTHDTDSEKLFF	TRBV28	TRBJ1-4
CASSLALSTVHEKLFF	TRBV28	TRBJ1-4
CASSGGPSGSYNEQFF	TRBV7-9	TRBJ2-1
CASSVGHSGAEPQHF	TRBV9	TRBJ1-5
CASSLKVQGADYGYTF	TRBV23-1	TRBJ1-2
CASSLEGRADGYTF	TRBV7-9	TRBJ1-2
CASSPHAGLTGELFF	TRBV18	TRBJ2-2
CASSLVPGRSSYEQYF	TRBV13	-
CASSEFGGATEAFF	TRBV10-2	TRBJ1-1
CAIGGNQETQYF	TRBV10-3	TRBJ2-5
CARLAGPNTGELFF	TRBV30	TRBJ2-2
CASRRRGRNTGELFF	TRBV27	TRBJ2-2
CASSFGGGPYNEQFF	TRBV14	TRBJ2-1
CASSLLIGGPPDTQYF	TRBV5-6	TRBJ2-3
CASSSAPGPYEQYF	TRBV5-1	TRBJ2-7
CASRPAQGAGANVLTF	TRBV28	TRBJ2-6
CASSTTYNEQFF	TRBV11-3	TRBJ2-1
CASRGTVLGEKLFF	TRBV2	TRBJ1-4
CASSASAGETQYF	TRBV9	TRBJ2-5
CASNPPGTQGNEQFF	TRBV5-4	TRBJ2-1
CASSESNGGPSYEQYF	TRBV10-1	TRBJ2-7
CASRDIVNQPQHF	TRBV19	TRBJ1-5
CASSFTGTGRAGANVLTF	TRBV7-3	TRBJ2-6